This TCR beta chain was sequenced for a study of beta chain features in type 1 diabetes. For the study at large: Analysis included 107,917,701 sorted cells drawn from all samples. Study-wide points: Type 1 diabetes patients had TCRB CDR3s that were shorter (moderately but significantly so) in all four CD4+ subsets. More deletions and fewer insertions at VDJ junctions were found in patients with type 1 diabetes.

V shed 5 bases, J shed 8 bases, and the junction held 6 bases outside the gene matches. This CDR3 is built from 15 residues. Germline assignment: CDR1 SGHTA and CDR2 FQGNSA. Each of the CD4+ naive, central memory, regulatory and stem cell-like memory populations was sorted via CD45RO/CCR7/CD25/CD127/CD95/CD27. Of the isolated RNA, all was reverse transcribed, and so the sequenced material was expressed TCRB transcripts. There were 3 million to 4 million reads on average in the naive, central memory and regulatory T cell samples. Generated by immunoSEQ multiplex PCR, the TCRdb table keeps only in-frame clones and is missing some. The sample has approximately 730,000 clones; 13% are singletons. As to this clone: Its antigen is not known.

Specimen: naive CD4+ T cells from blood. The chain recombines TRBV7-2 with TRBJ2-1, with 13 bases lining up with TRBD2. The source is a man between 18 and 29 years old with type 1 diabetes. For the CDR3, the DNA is TGTGCCAGCAGCGCCGGGACTAGCGGGGTGGATGAGCAGTTCTTC. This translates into CASSAGTSGVDEQFF.